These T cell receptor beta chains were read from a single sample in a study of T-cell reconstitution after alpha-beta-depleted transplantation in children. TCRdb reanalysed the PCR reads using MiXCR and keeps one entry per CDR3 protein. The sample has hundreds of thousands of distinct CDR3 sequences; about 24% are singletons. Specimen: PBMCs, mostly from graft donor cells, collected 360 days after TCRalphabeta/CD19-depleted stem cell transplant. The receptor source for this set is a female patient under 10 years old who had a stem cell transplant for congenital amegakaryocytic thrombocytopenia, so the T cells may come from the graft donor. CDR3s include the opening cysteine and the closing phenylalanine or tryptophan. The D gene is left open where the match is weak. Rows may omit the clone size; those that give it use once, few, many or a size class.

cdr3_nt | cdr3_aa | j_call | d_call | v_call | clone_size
TGTGCCAGCAAATTTAGATACCACCAAGAGACCCAGTACTTC | CASKFRYHQETQYF | TRBJ2-5 | NA | TRBV6-1 | NA
TGTGCCAGCAGTTTAGCCCAGGGAGATGGCTACACCTTC | CASSLAQGDGYTF | TRBJ1-2 | NA | TRBV28 | few
TGTGCCAGCAGGGGACAGCGTCCAAGGCACCGGGAGCTGTTTTTT | CASRGQRPRHRELFF | TRBJ2-2 | TRBD1 | TRBV11-2 | few
TGTGCCAGCAGTCCCCGCCGGACAGGGGGTAGCAATCAGCCCCAGCATTTT | CASSPRRTGGSNQPQHF | TRBJ1-5 | TRBD1 | TRBV28 | NA
TGTGCCAGCAGTTTATGGGACAGACTCTATTCGGGGTCTGGGGCCAACGTCCTGACTTTC | CASSLWDRLYSGSGANVLTF | TRBJ2-6 | TRBD1 | TRBV12-3/TRBV12-4 | few
TGTGCCATCACCCTATTAAAGAAATTCAGGGACTCTGGGGCCAACGTCCTGACTTTC | CAITLLKKFRDSGANVLTF | TRBJ2-6 | NA | TRBV12-3/TRBV12-4 | NA
TGCAGCGTTGAAAAGGGAAAGGGATTTGAGCAGTTCTTC | CSVEKGKGFEQFF | TRBJ2-1 | NA | TRBV29-1 | many
TGTGCCAGCAGCCTGACAGGGAAGTTCGGCGGGAAGACCTACGAGCAGTACTTC | CASSLTGKFGGKTYEQYF | TRBJ2-7 | NA | TRBV13 | NA
TGTGCCAGCAGCACGGGACAGGGCACAGATACGCAGTATTTT | CASSTGQGTDTQYF | TRBJ2-3 | TRBD1 | TRBV7-9 | NA
TGTGCCTGGAGTGTAATACCCCGAACCGGGGAGCTGTTTTTT | CAWSVIPRTGELFF | TRBJ2-2 | NA | TRBV30 | once
TGTGCCAGCAGCTTGGGCAACGCCTGGGGGGTCGCCTTC | CASSLGNAWGVAF | TRBJ1-2 | NA | TRBV11-1 | NA
TGTGCCAGCAGCCAGGAAAGCGGGGGGGCCAGAAATGAGCAGTTCTTC | CASSQESGGARNEQFF | TRBJ2-1 | TRBD2 | TRBV4-2 | NA
TGCAGCGTTGACCAAAAGGACAGGGTAGCTAACTATGGCTACACCTTC | CSVDQKDRVANYGYTF | TRBJ1-2 | TRBD1 | TRBV29-1 | NA
TGCAGTGCTAGGACCCTTAGAAGCTCCTACGAGCAGTACTTC | CSARTLRSSYEQYF | TRBJ2-7 | NA | TRBV20-1 | NA
TGTGCCAGCTCACCGCTCCGGGGGGACACTGAAGCTTTCTTT | CASSPLRGDTEAFF | TRBJ1-1 | NA | TRBV18 | few
TGCGCCAGCAGCTCCCACACCCTCTCAGGGAACACTGAAGCTTTCTTT | CASSSHTLSGNTEAFF | TRBJ1-1 | NA | TRBV5-1 | few
TGTGCCAGTAGTATGAAGGGCAGGGCACTGAACACTGAAGCTTTCTTT | CASSMKGRALNTEAFF | TRBJ1-1 | NA | TRBV19 | NA
TGTGCCAGCAGCCAATGGGACAGGGCTAACTATGGCTACACCTTC | CASSQWDRANYGYTF | TRBJ1-2 | TRBD1 | TRBV4-2 | few
TGTGCCAGCAGCCTCAGGGACAGTTACAATGAGCAGTTCTTC | CASSLRDSYNEQFF | TRBJ2-1 | TRBD1 | TRBV7-8 | NA
TGCGCCAGCAGCCAAGGGTTTGCGGTCGAAAGAGGACCAAAAGAGACCCAGTACTTC | CASSQGFAVERGPKETQYF | TRBJ2-5 | NA | TRBV4-3 | few
TGTGCCAGCTCACCAAGTTTGAACACTGAAGCTTTCTTT | CASSPSLNTEAFF | TRBJ1-1 | NA | TRBV18 | NA
TGTGCCAGCTGTTTAGCTGGACTAGCGGGGACCCCAGGGAATGAGCAGTTCTTC | CASCLAGLAGTPGNEQFF | TRBJ2-1 | TRBD2 | TRBV3-1 | NA
TGCAGTGCTAGCGGGGGGAAGAACACCGGGGAGCTGTTTTTT | CSASGGKNTGELFF | TRBJ2-2 | TRBD2 | TRBV20-1 | NA
TGCGCCAGCAGCTTGGCGTGGCGGCTCACAGATACGCAGTATTTT | CASSLAWRLTDTQYF | TRBJ2-3 | NA | TRBV5-1 | NA
TGTGCCACCAGCAGAGATAGGGGACAGAACGTAAAGAGATCTGGGGCCAACGTCCTGACTTTC | CATSRDRGQNVKRSGANVLTF | TRBJ2-6 | TRBD1 | TRBV15 | few
TGTGCCAGCAGCCAAGTCGGTCAGCCCCAGCATTTT | CASSQVGQPQHF | TRBJ1-5 | NA | TRBV3-1 | NA
TGTGCCGGAAGACAGTCAGGCTCCTACAATGAGCAGTTCTTC | CAGRQSGSYNEQFF | TRBJ2-1 | NA | TRBV7-9 | few
TGTGCCAGCAGGCGACACGACGGTTATTCGAACACCGGGGAGCTGTTTTTT | CASRRHDGYSNTGELFF | TRBJ2-2 | NA | TRBV6-1 | NA
TGCGCCAGCAGCCCGGGGGGGGCGCGGACAAATACGCAGTATTTT | CASSPGGARTNTQYF | TRBJ2-3 | TRBD2 | TRBV5-1 | once
TGTGCCAGCTCATTCTCCACAGGGAGCTCCTACAATGAGCAGTTCTTC | CASSFSTGSSYNEQFF | TRBJ2-1 | NA | TRBV18 | many
TGCAGCGCCAACGGGGGCAGGGGTCGGAACACCGGGGAGCTGTTTTTT | CSANGGRGRNTGELFF | TRBJ2-2 | NA | TRBV29-1 | few
TGCGCCAGCAGCTTTCAACCCCGATTAAATAGCGGGGGGCCGGGGGAGACCCAGTACTTC | CASSFQPRLNSGGPGETQYF | TRBJ2-5 | TRBD2 | TRBV5-1 | NA
TGCGCCAGCAGCTCCCCCGAGACGGCAGATACGCAGTATTTT | CASSSPETADTQYF | TRBJ2-3 | NA | TRBV5-1 | few
TGTGCCACCAGCAGAGATAGATCCCCTAGCGGAAGCACAGATACGCAGTATTTT | CATSRDRSPSGSTDTQYF | TRBJ2-3 | TRBD2 | TRBV15 | NA
TGTGCCAGCAGCTTAGTTGGCGACGGGACACCATACTACGAGCAGTACTTC | CASSLVGDGTPYYEQYF | TRBJ2-7 | NA | TRBV7-9 | NA
TGTGCCAGCAGTTTTTTGAGCGGGGCTTACAATGAGCAGTTCTTC | CASSFLSGAYNEQFF | TRBJ2-1 | TRBD2 | TRBV12-3/TRBV12-4 | NA
TGTGCCAGCAGCGTAGGTTGGGGATCAGATACGCAGTATTTT | CASSVGWGSDTQYF | TRBJ2-3 | NA | TRBV9 | few
TGTGCCAGCAGGGGGGACAGGGGGCACACTGAAGCTTTCTTT | CASRGDRGHTEAFF | TRBJ1-1 | TRBD1 | TRBV2 | few
TGTGCCAGCAGTTACTCGATGGGCTACGAGCAGTACTTC | CASSYSMGYEQYF | TRBJ2-7 | NA | TRBV6-6 | NA